This T cell receptor (beta chain) is drawn from a study of blood T cell repertoires in COVID-19. CDR3 length equals 14 residues. The V gene's germline CDR1 is SGHNT and CDR2 YYREEE (reference sequence). The V gene end was trimmed by 4 bases and the J gene end by 7 bases; junction bases not matched to a gene: 5. TCRdb's copy holds only in-frame clones and misses some; the assay was immunoSEQ multiplex PCR. The sample lists around 120,000 clones, around two thirds seen once, with over 2% in the top ten. The source material was peripheral blood. This clonotype originated in a woman in her 70s with acute or convalescent COVID-19. The chain uses TRBV5-4 and TRBJ2-1; TRBD2 agrees at 10 bases. The CDR3 is CASSLSSGRNEQFF. CDR3 in DNA: TGTGCCAGCAGCCTAAGTAGCGGGAGGAATGAGCAGTTCTTC.